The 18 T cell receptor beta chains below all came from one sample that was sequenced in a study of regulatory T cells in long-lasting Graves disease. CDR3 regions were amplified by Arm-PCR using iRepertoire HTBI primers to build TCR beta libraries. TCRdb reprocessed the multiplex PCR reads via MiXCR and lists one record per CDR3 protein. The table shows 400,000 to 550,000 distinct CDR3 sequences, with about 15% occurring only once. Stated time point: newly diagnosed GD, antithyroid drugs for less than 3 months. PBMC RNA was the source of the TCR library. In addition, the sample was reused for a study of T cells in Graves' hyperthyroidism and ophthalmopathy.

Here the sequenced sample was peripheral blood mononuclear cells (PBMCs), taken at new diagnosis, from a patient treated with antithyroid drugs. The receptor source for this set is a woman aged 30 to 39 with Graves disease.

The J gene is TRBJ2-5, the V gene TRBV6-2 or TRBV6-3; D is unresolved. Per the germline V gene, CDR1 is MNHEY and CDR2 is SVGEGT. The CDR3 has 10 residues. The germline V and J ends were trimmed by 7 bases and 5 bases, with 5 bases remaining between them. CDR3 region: CASKHETQYF. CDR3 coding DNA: TGTGCCAGCAAGCATGAGACCCAGTACTTC.

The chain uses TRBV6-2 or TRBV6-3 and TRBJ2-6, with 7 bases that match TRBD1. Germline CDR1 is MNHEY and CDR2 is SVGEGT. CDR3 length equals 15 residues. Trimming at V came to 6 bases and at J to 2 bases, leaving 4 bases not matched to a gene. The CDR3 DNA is TGTGCCAGCAGGCCTGACAGGGCTGGGGCCAACGTCCTGACTTTC. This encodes CASRPDRAGANVLTF.

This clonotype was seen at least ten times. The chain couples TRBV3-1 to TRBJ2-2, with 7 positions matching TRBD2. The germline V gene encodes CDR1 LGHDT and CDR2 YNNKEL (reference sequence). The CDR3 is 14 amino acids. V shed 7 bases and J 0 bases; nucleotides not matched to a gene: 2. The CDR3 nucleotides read TGTGCCAGCATGCTAGCGGCGAACACCGGGGAGCTGTTTTTT. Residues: CASMLAANTGELFF. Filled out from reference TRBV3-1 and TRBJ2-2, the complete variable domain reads DTAVSQTPKYLVTQMGNDKSIKCEQNLGHDTMYWYKQDSKKFLKIMFSYNNKELIINETVPNRFSPKSPDKAHLNLHINSLELGDSAVYFCASMLAANTGELFFGEGSRLTVL.

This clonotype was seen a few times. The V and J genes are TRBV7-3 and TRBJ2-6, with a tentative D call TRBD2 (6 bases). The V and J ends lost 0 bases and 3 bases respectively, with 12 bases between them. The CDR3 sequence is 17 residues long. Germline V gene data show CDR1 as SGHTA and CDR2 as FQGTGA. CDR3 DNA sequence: TGTGCCAGCAGCTTAACAGGGCGTAGCGGTGGGGCCAACGTCCTGACTTTC. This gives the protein CASSLTGRSGGANVLTF.

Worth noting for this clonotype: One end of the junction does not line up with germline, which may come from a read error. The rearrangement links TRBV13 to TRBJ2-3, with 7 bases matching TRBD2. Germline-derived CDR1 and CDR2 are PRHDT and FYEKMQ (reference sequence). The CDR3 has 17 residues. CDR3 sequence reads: CASNLGSSSGRTDTQYF. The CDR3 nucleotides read TGTGCCAGCAACTTAGGCTCCTCTAGCGGTCGCACAGATACGCAGTATTTT.

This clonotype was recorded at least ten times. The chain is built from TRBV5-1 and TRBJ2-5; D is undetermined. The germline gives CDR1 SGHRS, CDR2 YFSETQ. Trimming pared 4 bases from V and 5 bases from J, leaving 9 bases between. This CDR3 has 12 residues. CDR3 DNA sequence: TGCGCCAGCAGCCCGCAAAAGGAGACCCAGTACTTC. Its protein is CASSPQKETQYF.

The CDR3 loop is CASSLGGQGSTDTQYF. For the CDR3, the DNA is TGTGCCAGCAGCTTAGGAGGACAGGGAAGCACAGATACGCAGTATTTT. V and J are TRBV11-1 and TRBJ2-3; TRBD1 agrees at 8 bases. CDR1 is SGHAT and CDR2 is FQDESV in the germline V gene (reference sequence). J gave up 0 bases and V 1 base, and 3 bases lay outside the gene matches. CDR3 length equals 16 residues.

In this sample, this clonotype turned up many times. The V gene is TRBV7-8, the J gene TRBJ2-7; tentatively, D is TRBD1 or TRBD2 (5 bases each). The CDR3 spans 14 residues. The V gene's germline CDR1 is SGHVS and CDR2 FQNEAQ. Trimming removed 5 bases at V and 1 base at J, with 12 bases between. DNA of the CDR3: TGTGCCAGCAGCCCGCCCGGGGCTTCCTACGAGCAGTACTTC. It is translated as CASSPPGASYEQYF.

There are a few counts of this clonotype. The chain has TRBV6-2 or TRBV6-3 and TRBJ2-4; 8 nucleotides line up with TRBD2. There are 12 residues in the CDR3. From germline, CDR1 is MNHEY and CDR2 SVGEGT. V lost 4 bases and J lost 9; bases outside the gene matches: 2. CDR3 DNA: TGTGCCAGCAGTTGGACTAGCATCATTCAGTACTTC. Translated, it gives CASSWTSIIQYF.

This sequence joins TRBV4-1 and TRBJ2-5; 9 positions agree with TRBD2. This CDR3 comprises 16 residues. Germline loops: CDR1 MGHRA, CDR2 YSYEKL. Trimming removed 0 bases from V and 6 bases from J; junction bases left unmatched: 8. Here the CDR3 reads CASSQDYASGIKTQYF. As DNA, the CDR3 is TGCGCCAGCAGCCAAGATTATGCTAGCGGGATAAAGACCCAGTACTTC.

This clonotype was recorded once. CDR3 DNA: TGTGCCAGCAGTTTAGCGGGGGGACAGGGGGCCTCCTACGAGCAGTACTTC. It is translated as CASSLAGGQGASYEQYF. This chain joins TRBV27 and TRBJ2-7; 12 nucleotides match TRBD1. CDR1 and CDR2 (germline): MNHEY, SMNVEV (reference sequence). The CDR3 runs 17 residues. The junction had 5 bases not matched to a gene; V was cut back by 2 bases and J by 0 bases.

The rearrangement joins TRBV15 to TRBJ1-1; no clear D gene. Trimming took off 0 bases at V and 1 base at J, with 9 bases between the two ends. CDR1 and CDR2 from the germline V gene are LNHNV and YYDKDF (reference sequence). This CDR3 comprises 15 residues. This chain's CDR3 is CATSRDLSPNTEAFF. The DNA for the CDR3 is TGTGCCACCAGCAGAGATCTATCCCCGAACACTGAAGCTTTCTTT.

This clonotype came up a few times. The CDR3 DNA reads as TGTGCCAGCAGTTTAGGTCGCTTTGGGAGATGGGGCGGGGAGCTGTTTTTT. Translation: CASSLGRFGRWGGELFF. This chain joins TRBV12-3 or TRBV12-4 and TRBJ2-2, with TRBD2 as a possible D gene (5 bases). The CDR3 has 17 amino acids. The V end was cut by 1 base, the J end by 7 bases, with 19 bases between.

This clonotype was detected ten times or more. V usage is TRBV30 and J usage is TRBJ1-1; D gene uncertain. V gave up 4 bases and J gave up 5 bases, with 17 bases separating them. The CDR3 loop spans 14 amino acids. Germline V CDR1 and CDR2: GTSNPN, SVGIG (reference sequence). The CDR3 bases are TGTGCCTGGATCCGAGACCCGGGTGGAACTGAAGCTTTCTTT. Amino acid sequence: CAWIRDPGGTEAFF.

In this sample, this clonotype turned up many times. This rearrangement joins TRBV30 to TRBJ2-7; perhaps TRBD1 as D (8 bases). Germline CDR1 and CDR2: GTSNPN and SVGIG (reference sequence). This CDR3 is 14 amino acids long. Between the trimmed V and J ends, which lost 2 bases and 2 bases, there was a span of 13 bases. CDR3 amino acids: CAWSPQGGPYEQYF. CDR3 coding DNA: TGTGCCTGGAGTCCACAGGGGGGGCCCTACGAGCAGTACTTC.

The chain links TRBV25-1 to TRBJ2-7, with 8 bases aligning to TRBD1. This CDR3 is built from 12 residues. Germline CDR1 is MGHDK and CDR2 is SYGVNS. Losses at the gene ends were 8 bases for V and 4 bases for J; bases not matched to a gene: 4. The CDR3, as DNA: TGTGCCAGCGGGACAGGCTTATACGAGCAGTACTTC. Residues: CASGTGLYEQYF.

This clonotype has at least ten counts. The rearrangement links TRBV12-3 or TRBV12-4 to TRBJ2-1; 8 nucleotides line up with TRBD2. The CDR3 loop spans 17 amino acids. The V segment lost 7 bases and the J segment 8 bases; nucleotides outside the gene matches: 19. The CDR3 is CASTVLRPGLGAHEQFF. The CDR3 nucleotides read TGTGCCAGCACCGTCCTACGTCCGGGACTAGGAGCCCATGAGCAGTTCTTC.

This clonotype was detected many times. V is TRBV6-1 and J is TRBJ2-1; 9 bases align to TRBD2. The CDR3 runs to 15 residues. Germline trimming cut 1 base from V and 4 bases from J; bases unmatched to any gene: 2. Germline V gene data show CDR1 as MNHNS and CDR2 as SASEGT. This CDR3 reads CASSEEAGGYNEQFF. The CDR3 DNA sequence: TGTGCCAGCAGTGAAGAGGCGGGAGGGTACAATGAGCAGTTCTTC.